A selection of T cell receptor beta chains follows, all from one sample in a study of cytomegalovirus exposure and HLA in healthy donors. The protocol was immunoSEQ multiplex PCR, while the TCRdb copy is restricted to in-frame clones and leaves out a portion. The data show 150,000 to 200,000 clones, with 80% seen just once and roughly 5% held by the top ten. Sequenced material: PBMCs. These receptor sequences come from a man aged 35 to 55 in good health and CMV-seronegative. The CDR3 runs from the conserved cysteine through the conserved F or W. The D gene is left open where the match is weak. The listing skips clone size in some rows; elsewhere it reads once, few, many or a size class.

size | J | length | D | V | CDR3 | DNA
. | TRBJ1-4 | 18 | . | TRBV25-1 | CASSSNGGRAITNEKLFF | TGTGCCAGCAGTTCGAATGGGGGCAGGGCAATAACTAATGAAAAACTGTTTTTT
few | TRBJ1-2 | 15 | . | TRBV6-5 | CASSYSLKGNYGYTF | TGTGCCAGCAGTTACTCTTTGAAGGGGAACTATGGCTACACCTTC
. | TRBJ1-4 | 14 | . | TRBV4-3 | CASSQEGVREKLFF | TGCGCCAGCAGCCAAGAAGGGGTTCGTGAAAAACTGTTTTTT
. | TRBJ1-1 | 17 | . | TRBV2 | CASSGGPGALGNTEAFF | TGTGCCAGCAGTGGGGGGCCAGGGGCATTGGGGAACACTGAAGCTTTCTTT
once | TRBJ1-2 | 13 | TRBD1 | TRBV25-1 | CASRSTGIYGYTF | TGTGCCAGCAGGTCGACAGGGATCTATGGCTACACCTTC
. | TRBJ1-3 | 17 | . | TRBV9 | CASSGGGTTSSGNTIYF | TGTGCCAGCAGCGGGGGGGGGACTACGAGCTCTGGAAACACCATATATTTT
. | TRBJ2-1 | 15 | . | TRBV29-1 | CSVATGTAIRDEQFF | TGCAGCGTCGCCACGGGGACTGCGATACGGGATGAGCAGTTCTTC
. | TRBJ2-3 | 14 | . | TRBV27 | CASSLLQQRDTQYF | TGTGCCAGCAGTTTATTACAGCAACGGGATACGCAGTATTTT
. | TRBJ2-2 | 15 | . | TRBV18 | CASSPVIGSTGELFF | TGTGCCAGCTCACCTGTGATCGGGAGCACCGGGGAGCTGTTTTTT
. | TRBJ1-1 | 16 | . | TRBV7-6 | CASSPTWGGGVTEAFF | TGTGCCAGCAGCCCCACCTGGGGGGGAGGGGTCACTGAAGCTTTCTTT
. | TRBJ2-7 | 12 | . | TRBV5-1 | CASSLEGNEQYF | TGCGCCAGCAGCCTGGAGGGGAACGAGCAGTACTTC
. | TRBJ1-1 | 12 | . | TRBV18 | CASSLTSTEAFF | TGTGCCAGCTCACTGACAAGCACTGAAGCTTTCTTT
. | TRBJ1-5 | 17 | TRBD1 | TRBV7-2 | CASSTRTGFYSNQPQHF | TGTGCCAGCAGCACCCGGACAGGGTTTTATAGCAATCAGCCCCAGCATTTT
. | TRBJ2-2 | 16 | TRBD1 | TRBV15 | CATSREAGTGAGELFF | TGTGCCACCAGCAGAGAGGCCGGGACAGGGGCCGGGGAGCTGTTTTTT
. | TRBJ1-6 | 15 | . | TRBV6-6 | CASSYSIQEPFTLHF | TGTGCCAGCAGTTACTCGATACAGGAACCTTTCACCCTCCACTTT
once | TRBJ2-3 | 15 | TRBD2 | TRBV5-1 | CASSLRGGPTDTQYF | TGCGCCAGCAGCTTGCGGGGGGGGCCTACAGATACGCAGTATTTT
once | TRBJ2-7 | 13 | TRBD2 | TRBV19 | CASSLGLANEQYF | TGTGCCAGTAGTCTGGGACTAGCTAACGAGCAGTACTTC
. | TRBJ1-5 | 16 | TRBD1 | TRBV23-1 | CASSQSVRGHNQPQHF | TGCGCCAGCAGTCAATCGGTGAGGGGGCACAATCAGCCCCAGCATTTT
. | TRBJ2-5 | 13 | TRBD1 | TRBV27 | CASSHGQGREQYF | TGTGCCAGCAGCCACGGACAGGGTAGGGAGCAGTACTTC
. | TRBJ2-5 | 13 | TRBD1 | TRBV7-2 | CASLVGGIEIQYF | TGTGCCAGCTTGGTAGGGGGCATCGAGATCCAGTACTTC
. | TRBJ2-3 | 14 | TRBD2 | TRBV6-6 | CATLLAASTDTQYF | TGTGCCACCCTACTAGCGGCGAGCACAGATACGCAGTATTTT
. | TRBJ2-5 | 16 | TRBD1 | TRBV7-2 | CASSPRTGSGQETQYF | TGTGCCAGCAGCCCGCGGACAGGGTCGGGCCAAGAGACCCAGTACTTC
. | TRBJ2-1 | 17 | TRBD2 | TRBV5-1 | CASSLEVTSGLLYEQFF | TGCGCCAGCAGCTTGGAGGTGACTAGCGGACTGTTATATGAGCAGTTCTTC
. | TRBJ2-7 | 14 | . | TRBV18 | CASSPGGVTYEQYF | TGTGCCAGCTCACCTGGCGGGGTGACCTACGAGCAGTACTTC
. | TRBJ2-1 | 15 | . | TRBV4-3 | CASSQGISVYNEQFF | TGCGCCAGCAGCCAAGGTATTAGCGTCTACAATGAGCAGTTCTTC
. | TRBJ1-2 | 11 | . | TRBV5-1 | CASSLAGGYTF | TGCGCCAGCAGCCTGGCGGGGGGCTACACCTTC